This TCR beta chain was identified in a study of blood T cells in healthy people across ages. Study-wide background: About one barcoded TCR beta cDNA was captured per two T cells.

All donors came from Russia, were Caucasian and healthy, and spanned ages roughly 6 to 95. Combining a sample-barcoded 5' primer with a J-beta primer mix, a second PCR ran for 7 to 11 cycles. TCRdb analysed the 5' RACE reads with MiXCR anew, one entry per CDR3 protein. The top ten clones hold around a fifth of a sample with about a million distinct CDR3 sequences, 51% of them seen once. Study outcomes and limitations: Long-lived and aged donors differed, with more naive CD4+ cells and higher diversity in the long-lived. Naive T cell percentage and TCR beta diversity correlated strongly.

Note on this clonotype: The antigen is unknown.

The sequence came from a woman aged 60-75 years in good health. Sample: blood.

The CDR3 here is CASSLTGVYSPLHF. The DNA of the CDR3 is TGTGCCAGCAGCTTAACTGGGGTATATTCACCCCTCCACTTT. The chain is built from TRBV7-9 and TRBJ1-6; D not certain. The germline V and J ends were trimmed by 2 bases and 8 bases, with 10 bases remaining between them. In germline, CDR1 is SEHNR, CDR2 FQNEAQ (reference sequence). This CDR3 is built from 14 residues.